One TCR beta chain is described in this entry. The antigen is unknown. These data come from a study of beta chain features in type 1 diabetes. Study findings and constraints: Relative to healthy donors, patients appeared to have naive, central memory and Treg TCRB repertoires that were more similar. TCRB CDR3s from Type 1 diabetes patients were moderately but significantly shorter in all four CD4+ subsets. Among type 1 diabetes patients, VDJ junctions had fewer insertions and more deletions.

The germline gives CDR1 SGHTA, CDR2 FQGNSA. The trim removed 3 bases at V and 2 bases at J, leaving 8 bases unmatched. The CDR3 covers 17 residues. Expressed TCRB transcripts were sequenced after all isolated RNA was converted to cDNA. Profiled with immunoSEQ multiplex PCR; TCRdb holds only in-frame clones, not every one. Of hundreds of thousands of clones detected, about an eighth appear once; the ten largest clones hold less than 0.06%. The chain combines TRBV7-2 with TRBJ2-7; 12 nucleotides line up with TRBD2. The receptor was isolated from a woman aged 18-30 years in good health. Sequencing was carried out using naive CD4+ T cells from blood. The CDR3 sequence: CASSFIPSSGRAYEQYF. The DNA for the CDR3 is TGTGCCAGCAGCTTTATCCCGTCTAGCGGGAGGGCCTACGAGCAGTACTTC. The full variable domain, rest sourced from reference TRBV7-2 and TRBJ2-7, is GAGVSQSPSNKVTEKGKDVELRCDPISGHTALYWYRQSLGQGLEFLIYFQGNSAPDKSGLPSDRFSAERTGGSVSTLTIQRTQQEDSAVYLCASSFIPSSGRAYEQYFGPGTRLTVT.